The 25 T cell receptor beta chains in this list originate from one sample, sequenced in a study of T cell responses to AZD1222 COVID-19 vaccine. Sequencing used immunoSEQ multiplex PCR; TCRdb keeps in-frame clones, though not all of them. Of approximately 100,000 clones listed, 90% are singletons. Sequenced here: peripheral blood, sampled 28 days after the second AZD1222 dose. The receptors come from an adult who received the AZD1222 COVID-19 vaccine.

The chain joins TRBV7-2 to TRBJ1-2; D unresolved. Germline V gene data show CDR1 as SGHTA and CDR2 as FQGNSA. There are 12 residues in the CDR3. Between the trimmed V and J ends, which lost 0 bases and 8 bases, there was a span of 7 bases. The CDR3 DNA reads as TGTGCCAGCAGCTTAGCGCCTGGGGGCTACACCTTC. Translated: CASSLAPGGYTF. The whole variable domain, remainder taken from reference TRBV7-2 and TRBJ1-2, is GAGVSQSPSNKVTEKGKDVELRCDPISGHTALYWYRQSLGQGLEFLIYFQGNSAPDKSGLPSDRFSAERTGGSVSTLTIQRTQQEDSAVYLCASSLAPGGYTFGSGTRLTVV.

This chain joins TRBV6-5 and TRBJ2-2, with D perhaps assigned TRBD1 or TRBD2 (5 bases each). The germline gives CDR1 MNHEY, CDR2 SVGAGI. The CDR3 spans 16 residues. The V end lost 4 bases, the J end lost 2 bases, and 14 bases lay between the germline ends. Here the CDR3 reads CASSSGTVYNTGELFF. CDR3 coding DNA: TGTGCCAGCAGTTCGGGGACGGTCTATAACACCGGGGAGCTGTTTTTT.

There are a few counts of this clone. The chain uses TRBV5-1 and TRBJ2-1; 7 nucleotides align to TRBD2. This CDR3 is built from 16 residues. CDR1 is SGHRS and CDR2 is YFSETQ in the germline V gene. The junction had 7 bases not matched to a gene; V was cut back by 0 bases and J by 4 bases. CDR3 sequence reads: CASSLVRASGYNEQFF. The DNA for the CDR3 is TGCGCCAGCAGCTTGGTTCGGGCTAGCGGTTACAATGAGCAGTTCTTC.

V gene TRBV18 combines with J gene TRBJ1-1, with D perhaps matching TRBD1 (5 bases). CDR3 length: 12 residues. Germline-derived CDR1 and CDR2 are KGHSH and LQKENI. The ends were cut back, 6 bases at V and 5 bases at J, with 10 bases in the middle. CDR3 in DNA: TGTGCCAGCTCGGCGGGGGGGACTGAAGCTTTCTTT. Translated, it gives CASSAGGTEAFF.

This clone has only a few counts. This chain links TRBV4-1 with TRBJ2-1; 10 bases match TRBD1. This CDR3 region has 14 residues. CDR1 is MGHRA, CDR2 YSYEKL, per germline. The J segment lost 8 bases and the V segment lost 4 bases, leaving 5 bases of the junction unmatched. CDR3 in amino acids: CASSPGQGPDEQFF. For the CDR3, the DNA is TGCGCCAGCAGCCCGGGACAGGGGCCCGATGAGCAGTTCTTC.

The CDR3: CASSPAGDNQPQHF. CDR3 DNA sequence: TGCGCCAGCAGCCCGGCAGGGGACAATCAGCCCCAGCATTTT. This rearrangement joins TRBV5-1 to TRBJ1-5; D possibly corresponds to TRBD1 (6 bases). Trimming removed 4 bases at V and 3 bases at J, with 11 bases between. The CDR3 length is 14 residues. Germline V gives CDR1 SGHRS, CDR2 YFSETQ.

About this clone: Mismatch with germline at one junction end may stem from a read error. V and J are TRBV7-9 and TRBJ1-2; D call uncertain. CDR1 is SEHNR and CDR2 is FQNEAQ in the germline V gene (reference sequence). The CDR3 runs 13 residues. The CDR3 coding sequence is TGTGCCAGCAGCTTCGGACCTAACTCTGGCTACACCTTC. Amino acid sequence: CASSFGPNSGYTF.

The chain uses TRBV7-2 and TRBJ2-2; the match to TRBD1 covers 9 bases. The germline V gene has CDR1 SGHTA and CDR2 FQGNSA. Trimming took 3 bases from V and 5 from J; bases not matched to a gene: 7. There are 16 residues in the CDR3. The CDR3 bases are TGTGCCAGCAGCTTTATTACAGGGGGCTTGACCGGGGAGCTGTTTTTT. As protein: CASSFITGGLTGELFF.

CDR3 sequence (DNA): TGTGCCAGCAGTTACAGGGGGCAAGGCGGGGAGCTGTTTTTT. Translation gives CASSYRGQGGELFF. The chain combines TRBV7-3 with TRBJ2-2, with 9 bases identical to TRBD1. J was trimmed by 7 bases and V by 6 bases; bases with no gene match: 6. The germline V gene has CDR1 SGHTA and CDR2 FQGTGA. The CDR3 is 14 residues long.

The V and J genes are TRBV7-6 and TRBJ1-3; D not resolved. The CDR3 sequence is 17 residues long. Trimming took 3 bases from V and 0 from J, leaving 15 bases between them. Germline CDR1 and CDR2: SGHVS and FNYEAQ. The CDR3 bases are TGTGCCAGCAGCTTTCAGGATCTGGGTCACTCTGGAAACACCATATATTTT. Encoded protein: CASSFQDLGHSGNTIYF.

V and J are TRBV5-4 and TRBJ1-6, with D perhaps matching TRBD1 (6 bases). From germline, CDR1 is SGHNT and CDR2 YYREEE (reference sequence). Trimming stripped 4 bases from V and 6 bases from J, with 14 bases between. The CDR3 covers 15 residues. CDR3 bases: TGTGCCAGCAGCGGGGGCTGGACGGCTAATTCACCCCTCCACTTT. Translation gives CASSGGWTANSPLHF.

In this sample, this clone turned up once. CDR3 in amino acids: CASSHSGDPNEKLFF. The CDR3 DNA reads TGCGCCAGCAGCCATTCAGGGGACCCTAATGAAAAACTGTTTTTT. This chain links TRBV4-3 with TRBJ1-4; a possible D gene is TRBD1 (6 bases). The germline V gene encodes CDR1 LGHNA and CDR2 YSLEER. V was cut by 3 bases and J by 3 bases, with 11 bases left in between. The CDR3 has 15 residues.

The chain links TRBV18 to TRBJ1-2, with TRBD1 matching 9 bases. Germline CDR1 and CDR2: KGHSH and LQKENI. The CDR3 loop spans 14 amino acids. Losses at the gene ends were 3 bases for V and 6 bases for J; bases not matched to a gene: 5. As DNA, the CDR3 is TGTGCCAGCTCACCCGGGACAGGGTATGATGGCTACACCTTC. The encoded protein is CASSPGTGYDGYTF.

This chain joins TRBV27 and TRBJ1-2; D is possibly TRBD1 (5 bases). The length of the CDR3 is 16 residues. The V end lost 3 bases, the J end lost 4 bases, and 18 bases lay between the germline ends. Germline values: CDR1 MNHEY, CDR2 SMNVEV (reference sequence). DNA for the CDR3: TGTGCCAGCAGTTTCTCGGGGCGTTCTTCCTCCTATGGCTACACCTTC. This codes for CASSFSGRSSSYGYTF.

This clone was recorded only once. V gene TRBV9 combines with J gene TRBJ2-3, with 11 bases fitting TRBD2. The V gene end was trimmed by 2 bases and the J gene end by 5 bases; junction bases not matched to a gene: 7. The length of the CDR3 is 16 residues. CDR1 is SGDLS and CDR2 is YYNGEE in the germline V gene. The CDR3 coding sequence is TGTGCCAGCAGCGTCCTTAGCGGGGGGGCCAGAGATACGCAGTATTTT. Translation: CASSVLSGGARDTQYF. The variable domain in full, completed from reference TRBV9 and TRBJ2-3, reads DSGVTQTPKHLITATGQRVTLRCSPRSGDLSVYWYQQSLDQGLQFLIQYYNGEERAKGNILERFSAQQFPDLHSELNLSSLELGDSALYFCASSVLSGGARDTQYFGPGTRLTVL.

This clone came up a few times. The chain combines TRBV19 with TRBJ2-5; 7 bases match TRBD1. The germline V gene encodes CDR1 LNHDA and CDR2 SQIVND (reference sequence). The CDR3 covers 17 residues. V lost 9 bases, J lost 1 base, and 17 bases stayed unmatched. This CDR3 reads CARHQGGQSNSQETQYF. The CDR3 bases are TGTGCCAGACACCAAGGGGGACAGAGTAACTCCCAAGAGACCCAGTACTTC.

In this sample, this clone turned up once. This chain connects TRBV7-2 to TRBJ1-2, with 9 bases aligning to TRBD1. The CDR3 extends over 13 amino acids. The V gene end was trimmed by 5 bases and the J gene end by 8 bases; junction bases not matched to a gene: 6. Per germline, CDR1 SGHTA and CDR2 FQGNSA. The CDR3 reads CASSQQGAGGYTF. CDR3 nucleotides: TGTGCCAGCAGCCAACAGGGGGCTGGGGGCTACACCTTC.

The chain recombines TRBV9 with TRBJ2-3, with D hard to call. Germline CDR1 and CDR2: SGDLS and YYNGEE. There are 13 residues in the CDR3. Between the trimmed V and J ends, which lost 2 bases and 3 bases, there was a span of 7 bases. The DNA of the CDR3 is TGTGCCAGCAGCGTTCAGCAGACAGATACGCAGTATTTT. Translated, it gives CASSVQQTDTQYF. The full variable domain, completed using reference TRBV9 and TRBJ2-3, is DSGVTQTPKHLITATGQRVTLRCSPRSGDLSVYWYQQSLDQGLQFLIQYYNGEERAKGNILERFSAQQFPDLHSELNLSSLELGDSALYFCASSVQQTDTQYFGPGTRLTVL.

CDR3 bases: TGTGCCAGCAGCTTGGGACAGGGGGCTGGGAGCAATCAGCCCCAGCATTTT. Protein: CASSLGQGAGSNQPQHF. The chain is built from TRBV5-6 and TRBJ1-5; 10 bases match TRBD1. The ends lost 0 bases at V and 1 base at J; junction bases unmatched: 4. This CDR3 comprises 17 residues. Germline CDR1 and CDR2: SGHDT and YYEEEE.

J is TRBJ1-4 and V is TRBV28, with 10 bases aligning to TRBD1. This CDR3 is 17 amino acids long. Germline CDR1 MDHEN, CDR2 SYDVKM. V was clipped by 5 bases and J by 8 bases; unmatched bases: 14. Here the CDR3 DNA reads TGTGCCAGCAGTCCTATAGGGACAGGGGAAGGGGACGAAAAACTGTTTTTT. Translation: CASSPIGTGEGDEKLFF.

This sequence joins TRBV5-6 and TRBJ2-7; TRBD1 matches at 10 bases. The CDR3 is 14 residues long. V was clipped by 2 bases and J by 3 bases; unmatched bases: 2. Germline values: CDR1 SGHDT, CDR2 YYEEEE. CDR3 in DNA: TGTGCCAGCAGCTTCGGGACAGGGGTCTACGAGCAGTACTTC. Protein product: CASSFGTGVYEQYF.

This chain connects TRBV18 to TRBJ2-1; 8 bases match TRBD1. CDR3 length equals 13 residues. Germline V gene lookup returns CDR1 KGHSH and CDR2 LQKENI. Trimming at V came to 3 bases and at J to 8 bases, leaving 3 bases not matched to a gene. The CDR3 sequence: CASSPQGAHEQFF. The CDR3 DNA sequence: TGTGCCAGCTCACCTCAGGGGGCTCATGAGCAGTTCTTC.

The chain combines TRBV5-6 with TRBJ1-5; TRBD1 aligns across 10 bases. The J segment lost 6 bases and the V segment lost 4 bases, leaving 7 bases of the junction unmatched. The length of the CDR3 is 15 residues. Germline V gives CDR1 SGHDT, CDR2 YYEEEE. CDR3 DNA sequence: TGTGCCAGCAGCCTGCAAGACAGGGGGCTTCAGCCCCAGCATTTT. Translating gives CASSLQDRGLQPQHF.

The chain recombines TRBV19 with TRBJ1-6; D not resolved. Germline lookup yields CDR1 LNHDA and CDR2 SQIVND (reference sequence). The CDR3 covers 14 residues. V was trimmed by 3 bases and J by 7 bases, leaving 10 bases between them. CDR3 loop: CASSIGRENSPLHF. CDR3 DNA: TGTGCCAGTAGTATCGGCAGAGAGAATTCACCCCTCCACTTT. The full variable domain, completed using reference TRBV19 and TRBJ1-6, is DGGITQSPKYLFRKEGQNVTLSCEQNLNHDAMYWYRQDPGQGLRLIYYSQIVNDFQKGDIAEGYSVSREKKESFPLTVTSAQKNPTAFYLCASSIGRENSPLHFGNGTRLTVT.

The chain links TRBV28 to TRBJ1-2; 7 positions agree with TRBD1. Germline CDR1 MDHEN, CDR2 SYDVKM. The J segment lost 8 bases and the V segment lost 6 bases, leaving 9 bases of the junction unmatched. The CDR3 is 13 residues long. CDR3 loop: CASRTHQGGGYTF. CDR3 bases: TGTGCCAGCAGAACACACCAGGGGGGAGGCTACACCTTC.